The 25 T cell receptor beta chains reported below all come from one sample, sequenced in a study of blood T cell repertoires in COVID-19. Here immunoSEQ multiplex PCR was the method, and the copy in TCRdb shows in-frame clones only, minus some. The sample has 400,000 or so clones, about 91% seen once. Sequencing input: peripheral blood. All receptors derive from a woman aged 40-49 years with COVID-19, enrolled during active disease.

The CDR3 region is CASHHRRERNQPQHF. In DNA, the CDR3 is TGTGCCAGCCATCATAGGAGGGAACGAAATCAGCCCCAGCATTTT. The chain joins TRBV6-5 to TRBJ1-5; D gene unclear. Per the germline V gene, CDR1 is MNHEY and CDR2 is SVGAGI. The germline V and J ends were trimmed by 8 bases and 4 bases, with 18 bases remaining between them. This CDR3 has 15 residues.

To note about this clone: A junction end diverges from the germline sequence, so it may reflect a read error. The V gene is TRBV11-2, the J gene TRBJ1-1, with D possibly being TRBD1 (6 bases). Germline CDR1 and CDR2: SGHAT and FQNNGV. This CDR3 contains 11 residues. As DNA, the CDR3 is TGTGCCAGCAGCTGGCAAACAGGGCCCAGGTTT. Protein: CASSWQTGPRF.

V gene TRBV27 combines with J gene TRBJ1-2; D possibly corresponds to TRBD1 (6 bases). There are 13 residues in the CDR3. V was pared by 2 bases and J by 4 bases, with 8 bases between. CDR1 MNHEY and CDR2 SMNVEV come from the germline V gene (reference sequence). The CDR3 protein is CASSLGGFYGYTF. CDR3 nucleotides: TGTGCCAGCAGTTTAGGGGGCTTCTATGGCTACACCTTC.

The V gene is TRBV19, the J gene TRBJ1-2, with D possibly TRBD1 on 5 matching bases. V was trimmed by 1 base and J by 0 bases, leaving 12 bases between them. The CDR3 is made up of 16 amino acids. Germline V gene data show CDR1 as LNHDA and CDR2 as SQIVND (reference sequence). CDR3 in DNA: TGTGCCAGTAGTATAGCAGGGCAGACCTCTAACTATGGCTACACCTTC. It codes for CASSIAGQTSNYGYTF.

The chain combines TRBV5-6 with TRBJ2-1; 14 bases map to TRBD2. This CDR3 comprises 17 residues. Germline V gives CDR1 SGHDT, CDR2 YYEEEE. V shed 3 bases, J shed 2 bases, and the junction held 4 bases outside the gene matches. Written as DNA, the CDR3 is TGTGCCAGCAGCTCTGGACTAGCGGGGGGTCCCTACAATGAGCAGTTCTTC. This codes for CASSSGLAGGPYNEQFF.

The V call is TRBV7-2, the J call TRBJ2-2, with 9 nucleotides matching TRBD2. Trimming removed 5 bases from V and 4 bases from J; junction bases left unmatched: 8. This CDR3 spans 16 amino acids. The germline V gene has CDR1 SGHTA and CDR2 FQGNSA. CDR3 amino acids: CASSQRQGLATGELFF. In DNA, the CDR3 is TGTGCCAGCAGCCAGCGGCAGGGACTAGCCACCGGGGAGCTGTTTTTT.

This chain joins TRBV19 and TRBJ1-2; D possibly corresponds to TRBD1 (6 bases). CDR3 length equals 14 residues. The V end was cut by 7 bases, the J end by 2 bases, with 14 bases between. Germline V gene lookup returns CDR1 LNHDA and CDR2 SQIVND (reference sequence). The CDR3 DNA sequence: TGTGCCAGTACCCCCGGCGGGGGCAACTATGGCTACACCTTC. Encoded protein: CASTPGGGNYGYTF. The variable domain in full, with the rest retrieved from reference TRBV19 and TRBJ1-2, is DGGITQSPKYLFRKEGQNVTLSCEQNLNHDAMYWYRQDPGQGLRLIYYSQIVNDFQKGDIAEGYSVSREKKESFPLTVTSAQKNPTAFYLCASTPGGGNYGYTFGSGTRLTVV.

The genes are TRBV6-2 or TRBV6-3 and TRBJ1-5; TRBD1 matches 8 bases. Germline assignment: CDR1 MNHEY and CDR2 SVGEGT. V trimming: 2 bases; J trimming: 4 bases; junction bases outside the gene matches: 7. The CDR3 has 16 residues. The CDR3 protein is CASSYRTGMGNQPQHF. The CDR3 coding sequence is TGTGCCAGCAGTTACCGGACAGGGATGGGGAATCAGCCCCAGCATTTT.

The rearrangement uses TRBV2 and TRBJ1-1; D not resolved. This CDR3 spans 11 amino acids. Per germline, CDR1 SNHLY and CDR2 FYNNEI. The ends were cut back, 5 bases at V and 5 bases at J, with 6 bases in the middle. The CDR3 nucleotides read TGTGCCAGCAGTCGGCGGACTGAAGCTTTCTTT. It is translated as CASSRRTEAFF.

This chain joins TRBV28 and TRBJ1-4, with D possibly being TRBD1 (5 bases). The germline gives CDR1 MDHEN, CDR2 SYDVKM. Trimming removed 3 bases from V and 8 bases from J, with 13 bases in between. The CDR3 is 14 amino acids. This CDR3 reads CASSFRAGSEKLFF. The DNA for the CDR3 is TGTGCCAGCAGTTTTAGGGCAGGGTCGGAAAAACTGTTTTTT.

The CDR3: CASSLPLLAGGGTDTQYF. CDR3 DNA: TGCGCCAGCAGCCTTCCTCTACTAGCGGGGGGAGGCACAGATACGCAGTATTTT. V and J are TRBV5-1 and TRBJ2-3, with 12 bases matching TRBD2. The germline V gene encodes CDR1 SGHRS and CDR2 YFSETQ. The CDR3 is 18 amino acids. V lost 4 bases and J lost 1; bases outside the gene matches: 10.

The J gene is TRBJ1-6, the V gene TRBV27; 8 positions agree with TRBD1. V was clipped by 3 bases and J by 5 bases; unmatched bases: 3. The CDR3 has 15 amino acids. The germline V gene encodes CDR1 MNHEY and CDR2 SMNVEV (reference sequence). CDR3 in amino acids: CASSLLGQDNSPLHF. The CDR3 DNA reads as TGTGCCAGCAGTTTGTTGGGACAGGATAATTCACCCCTCCACTTT.

The chain joins TRBV5-4 to TRBJ2-1, with 7 bases identical to TRBD2. Germline V gene lookup returns CDR1 SGHNT and CDR2 YYREEE (reference sequence). The CDR3 is 17 residues long. Unmatched junction bases numbered 14, after V lost 0 bases and J lost 8 bases. The CDR3 bases are TGTGCCAGCAGCTTGGGAGGACTAGTCAGGGATGGCGATGAGCAGTTCTTC. Translating gives CASSLGGLVRDGDEQFF.

The rearrangement joins TRBV9 to TRBJ2-3; 8 positions match TRBD1. The CDR3 covers 15 residues. V shed 1 base, J shed 2 bases, and the junction held 3 bases outside the gene matches. Germline V gene sequence: CDR1 SGDLS, CDR2 YYNGEE. Here the CDR3 DNA reads TGTGCCAGCAGCGTATGGGACAGGCTCACAGATACGCAGTATTTT. Amino acid sequence: CASSVWDRLTDTQYF.

V usage is TRBV5-1 and J usage is TRBJ2-7, with D perhaps TRBD1 (6 bases). The CDR3 is made up of 14 amino acids. V lost 2 bases to trimming and J lost 3 bases, with 12 bases between them. CDR1 SGHRS and CDR2 YFSETQ come from the germline V gene. As DNA, the CDR3 is TGCGCCAGCAGCTTCCGGGACAAAGACTACGAGCAGTACTTC. It is translated as CASSFRDKDYEQYF.

This clone was seen only once. V gene TRBV3-1 (or the pseudogene TRBV3-2) combines with J gene TRBJ1-5; D might be TRBD1 (5 bases). V lost 1 base, J lost 6 bases, and 13 bases lay in between. The CDR3 is 15 residues long. The germline V gene encodes CDR1 LGHDT and CDR2 YNNKEL (reference sequence). CDR3 nucleotides: TGTGCCAGCAGCCAAGGGTCAGGGTTAAGTCAGCCCCAGCATTTT. As protein: CASSQGSGLSQPQHF.

The V and J genes are TRBV4-2 and TRBJ1-5; 7 nucleotides match TRBD1. CDR1 is LGHNA and CDR2 is YNFKEQ in the germline V gene. Germline trimming cut 1 base from V and 3 bases from J; bases unmatched to any gene: 6. CDR3 length equals 16 residues. CDR3 loop: CASSQVLQGLNQPQHF. The CDR3, as DNA: TGTGCCAGCAGCCAAGTCTTACAGGGGCTCAATCAGCCCCAGCATTTT.

J is TRBJ1-1 and V is TRBV7-9; D not certain. V dropped 5 bases and J dropped 5 bases, with 18 bases sitting between them. Germline V CDR1 and CDR2: SEHNR, FQNEAQ (reference sequence). This CDR3 is built from 15 residues. CDR3 bases: TGTGCCAGCAGCGCCTACGGGAACCCCGCGACTGAAGCTTTCTTT. Residues: CASSAYGNPATEAFF.

The CDR3 loop is CASRNGLATDTQYF. CDR3 sequence (DNA): TGTGCCAGCAGGAATGGACTAGCGACAGATACGCAGTATTTT. The chain uses TRBV6-5 and TRBJ2-3; TRBD2 aligns across 9 bases. V was pared by 6 bases and J by 3 bases, with 4 bases of the junction left unmatched. The CDR3 loop spans 14 amino acids. Germline CDR1 reads MNHEY; CDR2 reads SVGAGI.

The V call is TRBV6-5, the J call TRBJ2-7; a weak D match, TRBD1 (6 bases). CDR1 is MNHEY and CDR2 is SVGAGI in the germline V gene. V lost 5 bases and J 3 bases, leaving 17 bases between the germline ends. The CDR3 is 15 amino acids. CDR3 in DNA: TGTGCCAGCAGTCTTCAAGGGCTAGGGGGCTACGAGCAGTACTTC. Its translation is CASSLQGLGGYEQYF.

This chain links TRBV9 with TRBJ2-4; TRBD2 might be the D (7 bases). The CDR3 spans 12 residues. Germline loops: CDR1 SGDLS, CDR2 YYNGEE. V shed 4 bases and J shed 10 bases, with 12 bases lying between them. The CDR3 nucleotides are TGTGCCAGCAGCACCGAGGGGGGGATTCAGTACTTC. It translates to CASSTEGGIQYF.

DNA of the CDR3: TGTGCCAGCAGGGCGGGGGGCTACGAGCAGTACTTC. It yields the protein CASRAGGYEQYF. The chain employs TRBV12-3 or TRBV12-4 and TRBJ2-7, with TRBD2 identical over 8 bases. The CDR3 has 12 residues. The V and J ends lost 6 bases and 3 bases, in that order; junction bases with no gene match: 1.

Here the CDR3 DNA reads TGTGCCAGTAGTATAGCAGGGCCAGGCTACACCTTC. This sequence encodes CASSIAGPGYTF. This chain links TRBV19 with TRBJ1-2; the D gene is possibly TRBD1 (5 bases). The germline CDR1 and CDR2 sequences are LNHDA and SQIVND (reference sequence). This CDR3 contains 12 residues. The V and J ends lost 1 base and 8 bases respectively, with 8 bases between them.

The J gene is TRBJ1-2, the V gene TRBV9; D not certain. CDR1 SGDLS and CDR2 YYNGEE come from the germline V gene. The CDR3 totals 16 residues. V was trimmed by 4 bases and J by 0 bases, leaving 16 bases between them. This CDR3 reads CASSSPSRRANYGYTF. CDR3 nucleotides: TGTGCCAGCAGCTCCCCCTCACGCCGAGCTAACTATGGCTACACCTTC. Looking up the rest from reference TRBV9 and TRBJ1-2 gives the full variable domain: DSGVTQTPKHLITATGQRVTLRCSPRSGDLSVYWYQQSLDQGLQFLIQYYNGEERAKGNILERFSAQQFPDLHSELNLSSLELGDSALYFCASSSPSRRANYGYTFGSGTRLTVV.

The V gene is TRBV7-9, the J gene TRBJ1-2; 7 bases match TRBD1. CDR3 length equals 14 residues. Germline CDR1 and CDR2: SEHNR and FQNEAQ (reference sequence). J was trimmed by 1 base and V by 5 bases; bases with no gene match: 4. Here the CDR3 DNA reads TGTGCCAGCAGCGGGGGACAGATTAACTATGGCTACACCTTC. Protein: CASSGGQINYGYTF.